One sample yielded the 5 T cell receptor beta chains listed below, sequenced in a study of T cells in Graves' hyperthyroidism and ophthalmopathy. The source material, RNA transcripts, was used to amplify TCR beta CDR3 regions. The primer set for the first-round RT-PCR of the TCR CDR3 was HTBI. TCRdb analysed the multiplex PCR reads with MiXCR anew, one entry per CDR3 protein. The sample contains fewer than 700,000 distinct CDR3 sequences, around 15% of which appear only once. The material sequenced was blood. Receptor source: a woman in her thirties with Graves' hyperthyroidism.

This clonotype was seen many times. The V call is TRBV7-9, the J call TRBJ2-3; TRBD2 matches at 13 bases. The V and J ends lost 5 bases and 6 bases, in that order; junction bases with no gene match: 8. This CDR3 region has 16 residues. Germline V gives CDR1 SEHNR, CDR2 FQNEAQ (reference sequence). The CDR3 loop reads CASSLRLTSGRDTQYF. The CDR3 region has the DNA TGTGCCAGCAGCCTACGCTTGACTAGCGGGAGGGATACGCAGTATTTT.

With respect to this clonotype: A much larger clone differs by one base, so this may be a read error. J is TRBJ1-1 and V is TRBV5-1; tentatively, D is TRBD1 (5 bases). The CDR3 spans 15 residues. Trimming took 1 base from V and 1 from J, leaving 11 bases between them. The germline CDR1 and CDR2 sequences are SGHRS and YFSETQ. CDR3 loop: CASSLKLGPNTEAFF. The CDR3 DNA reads TGCGCCAGCAGCTTGAAACTGGGGCCGAACACTGAAGCTTTCTTT.

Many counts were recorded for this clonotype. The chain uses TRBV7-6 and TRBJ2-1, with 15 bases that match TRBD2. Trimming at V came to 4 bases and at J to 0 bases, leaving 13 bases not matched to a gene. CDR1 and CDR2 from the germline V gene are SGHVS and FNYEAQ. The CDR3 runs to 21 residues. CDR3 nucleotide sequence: TGTGCCAGCAGCTACGACCCCGGGACTAGCGGGAGGCCCAGCTCCTACAATGAGCAGTTCTTC. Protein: CASSYDPGTSGRPSSYNEQFF. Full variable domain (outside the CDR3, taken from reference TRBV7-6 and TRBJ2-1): GAGVSQSPRYKVTKRGQDVALRCDPISGHVSLYWYRQALGQGPEFLTYFNYEAQQDKSGLPNDRFSAERPEGSISTLTIQRTEQRDSAMYRCASSYDPGTSGRPSSYNEQFFGPGTRLTVL.

This chain's CDR3 is CASSDANQPQHF. CDR3 DNA: TGCGCCAGCAGTGACGCCAATCAGCCCCAGCATTTT. The gene calls are TRBV10-2 and TRBJ1-5, with D unclear. The germline gives CDR1 WSHSY, CDR2 SAAADI. The CDR3 runs to 12 residues. V was clipped by 3 bases and J by 3 bases, with 3 bases between them.

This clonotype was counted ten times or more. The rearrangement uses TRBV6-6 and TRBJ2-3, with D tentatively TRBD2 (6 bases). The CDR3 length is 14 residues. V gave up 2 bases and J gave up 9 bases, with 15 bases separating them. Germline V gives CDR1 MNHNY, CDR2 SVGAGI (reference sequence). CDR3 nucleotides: TGTGCCAGCAGTTACGAAGCGGGTATGGCCACGCAGTATTTT. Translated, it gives CASSYEAGMATQYF.